The sequence of this T cell receptor beta chain was determined in a study of blood T cells in healthy people across ages. A sample-barcoded 5' primer and a J-beta primer mix were used in a second PCR of about 7 to 11 cycles. A single record per CDR3 protein comes from TCRdb applying MiXCR to the 5' RACE reads. Of over 500,000 distinct CDR3 sequences detected, 45% to 60% appear once; the ten largest clones hold approximately 15%. Researchers isolated at least 6 million PBMCs per sample. This clonotype was detected only a few times. V was cut by 7 bases and J by 0 bases, with 7 bases left in between. This CDR3 has 13 amino acids. In germline, CDR1 is SGHRS, CDR2 YFSETQ.

The clonotype was recovered from a woman older than 75 in good health. Sequenced material: blood. The chain couples TRBV5-1 to TRBJ2-2, with unresolved D. The CDR3 DNA reads TGCGCCAGCGGTGTGTCGAACACCGGGGAGCTGTTTTTT. As protein: CASGVSNTGELFF.